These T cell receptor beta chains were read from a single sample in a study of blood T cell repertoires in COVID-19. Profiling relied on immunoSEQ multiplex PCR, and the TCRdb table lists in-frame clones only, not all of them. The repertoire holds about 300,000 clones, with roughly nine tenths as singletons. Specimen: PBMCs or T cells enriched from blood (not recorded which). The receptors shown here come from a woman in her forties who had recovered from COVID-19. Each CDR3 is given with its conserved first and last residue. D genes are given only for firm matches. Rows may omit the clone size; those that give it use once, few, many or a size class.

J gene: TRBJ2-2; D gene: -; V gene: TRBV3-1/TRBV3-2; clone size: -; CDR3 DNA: TGTGCCAGCAGCCTCCGGACAGAGAACACCGGGGAGCTGTTTTTT; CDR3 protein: CASSLRTENTGELFF
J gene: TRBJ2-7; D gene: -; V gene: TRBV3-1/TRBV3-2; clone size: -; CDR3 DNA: TGTGCCAGCAGCCAAGAAATACAGGGCCGAAACTACGAGCAGTACTTC; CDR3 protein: CASSQEIQGRNYEQYF
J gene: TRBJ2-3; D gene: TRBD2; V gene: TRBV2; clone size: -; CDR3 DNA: TGTGCCAGCAGGGGACTAGCGGGGGGATACCTCACAGATACGCAGTATTTT; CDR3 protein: CASRGLAGGYLTDTQYF
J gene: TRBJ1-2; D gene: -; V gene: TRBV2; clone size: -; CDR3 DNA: TGTGCCACCCCCGAAGCCGCCCTCTATGGCTACACCTTC; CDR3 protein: CATPEAALYGYTF
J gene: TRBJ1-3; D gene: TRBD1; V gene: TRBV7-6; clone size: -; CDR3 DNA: TGTGCCAGCAGCTTAGGACAGGGTGCGAGAAACACCATATATTTT; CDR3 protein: CASSLGQGARNTIYF
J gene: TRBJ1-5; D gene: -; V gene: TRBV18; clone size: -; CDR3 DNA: TGTGCCAGCTCACCACGGGGGGTTGGGGGCAATCAGCCCCAGCATTTT; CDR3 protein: CASSPRGVGGNQPQHF
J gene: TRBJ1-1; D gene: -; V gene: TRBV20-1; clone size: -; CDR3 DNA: TGCAGTGCTTGGGGAGTGACTGAAGCTTTCTTT; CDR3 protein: CSAWGVTEAFF
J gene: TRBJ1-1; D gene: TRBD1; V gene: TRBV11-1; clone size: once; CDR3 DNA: TGTGCCAGCAGCTTACGGGGACAGGGGGCCTCTGAAGCTTTCTTT; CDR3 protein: CASSLRGQGASEAFF
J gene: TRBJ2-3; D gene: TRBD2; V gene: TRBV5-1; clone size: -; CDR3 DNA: TGCGCCAGCAGCGCCGGACTAGCGGGGTCGAGCACAGATACGCAGTATTTT; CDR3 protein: CASSAGLAGSSTDTQYF
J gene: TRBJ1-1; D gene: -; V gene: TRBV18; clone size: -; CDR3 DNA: TGTGCCAGCTCACCAGGGCTGAACACTGAAGCTTTCTTT; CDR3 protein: CASSPGLNTEAFF
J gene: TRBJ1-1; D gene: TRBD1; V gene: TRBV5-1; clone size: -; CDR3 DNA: TGCGCCAGCAGCCTCCCAGAACAGGGGAAGAACACTGAAGCTTTCTTT; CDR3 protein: CASSLPEQGKNTEAFF
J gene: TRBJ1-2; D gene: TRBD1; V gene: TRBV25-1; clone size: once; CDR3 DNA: TGTGCCAGCAGTGAATCCCTGGGACAGGGAATAGCCTATGGCTACACCTTC; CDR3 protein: CASSESLGQGIAYGYTF